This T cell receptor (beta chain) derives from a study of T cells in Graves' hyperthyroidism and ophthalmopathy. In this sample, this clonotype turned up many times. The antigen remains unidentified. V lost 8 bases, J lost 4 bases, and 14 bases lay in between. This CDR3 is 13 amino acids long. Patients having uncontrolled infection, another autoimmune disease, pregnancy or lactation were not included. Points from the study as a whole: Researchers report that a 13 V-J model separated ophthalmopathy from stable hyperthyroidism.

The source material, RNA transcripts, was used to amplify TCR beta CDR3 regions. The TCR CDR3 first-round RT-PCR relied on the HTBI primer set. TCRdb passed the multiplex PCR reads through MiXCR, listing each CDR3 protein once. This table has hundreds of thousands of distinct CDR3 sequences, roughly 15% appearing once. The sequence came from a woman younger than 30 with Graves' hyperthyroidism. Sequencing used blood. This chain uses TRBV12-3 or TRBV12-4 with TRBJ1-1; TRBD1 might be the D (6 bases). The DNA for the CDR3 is TGTGCCAGCTACCTAGGGGGTGGCACTGAAGCTTTCTTT. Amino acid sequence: CASYLGGGTEAFF.